This T cell receptor beta chain stems from a study of blood T cells in healthy people across ages. As concerns this clonotype: The antigen remains unidentified.

Next came a second PCR, run for about 6 to 11 cycles, which used a sample-barcoded 5' primer along with a J-beta primer mix. Samples each returned at least 2.5 million CDR3-containing paired-end reads. TCRdb reanalysed the 5' RACE reads using MiXCR and keeps one entry per CDR3 protein. The repertoire holds 1.5 million to 2 million distinct CDR3 sequences, with 28% as singletons. V was pared by 3 bases and J by 0 bases, with 12 bases between. The CDR3 consists of 15 residues. CDR1 is SGDLS, CDR2 YYNGEE, per germline. Study results and caveats: It was held that the diversity estimates obtained from one million T cells were underestimates. Significant beta diversity loss was already apparent by age roughly 44, declining roughly linearly.

The clonotype originates from a woman aged 25-40 years in good health. The gene calls are TRBV9 and TRBJ1-1; tentatively, D is TRBD1 (5 bases). Sequencing was done on a sample of blood. The CDR3 here is CASSEQDSLNTEAFF. In DNA form, the CDR3 reads TGTGCCAGCAGCGAACAGGACTCGCTGAACACTGAAGCTTTCTTT.